The following is a T cell receptor beta chain sequence with its context. This clone's antigen is unknown. No base quality information exists; no much larger clone differs at one position. This sample was included in a study of response to subunit inactivated influenza vaccine (dated by TCRdb to between 2017 and 2018). For the study in its entirety: To follow how T cells responded to a trivalent subunit inactivated influenza vaccine, the researchers relied on deep quantitative profiling of the T cell receptor repertoire.

Including cysteine and phenylalanine, the CDR3 has 15 amino acids. The kept DNA is CDR3 alone, 45 bases in frame from the first base. Here V drops 3 bases and J drops 4 bases, and the junction holds 4 bases not matched to any gene. The germline V gene yields SGHAT for CDR1 and FQNNGV for CDR2. Library preparation used RT-PCR. Sequenced using an Illumina HiSeq 2500. In TCRdb, the public reads were trimmed at Q25 with fastp and aligned with MiXCR, with productive beta chains retained. One record per CDR3 amino acid sequence lists the most common genes and DNA. In all, the sample holds about 700,000 distinct CDR3 sequences, and about 14% of those were seen once. The top ten hold 5.5% to 7% of the sample. Findings and caveats that apply to the study as a whole: The authors suggested that each seasonal influenza vaccination may recruit only a limited number of new T cells.

This chain joins TRBV11-2 to TRBJ2-3; 10 junctional bases match TRBD1. This TCR was recovered from a middle-aged man who received an inactivated influenza vaccine. Donor details come from another sample of the same person, matched by shared clones. Source: PBMCs from blood, taken approximately 15 days before vaccination. The DNA is TGTGCCAGCAGCTTCAGGACAGGGGGGTCAGATACGCAGTATTTT. It codes for CASSFRTGGSDTQYF.